This T cell receptor (beta chain) was captured by sequencing in a study of early T cells in non-severe SARS-CoV-2 infection. General study points: VDJdb matching skewed toward anti-spike CD8 responses, missing private and CD4 specificities.

V lost 6 bases to trimming and J lost 5 bases, with 12 bases between them. Germline V CDR1 and CDR2: KGHDR, SFDVKD. CDR3 length: 13 amino acids. This clonotype was detected a few times. Its specificity is not known. MiXCR, run by TCRdb on the 5' RACE reads, gives a single entry per CDR3 protein. The table has 55,000 to 65,000 distinct CDR3 sequences, around 16% seen once; the top ten hold roughly 4.3%. The specimen was whole blood, collected at baseline. This rearrangement joins TRBV24-1 to TRBJ1-2; D is ambiguous. This clonotype originated in an adult who was a healthcare worker with PCR-confirmed SARS-CoV-2 infection or an uninfected control (not recorded which). The CDR3 loop is CATSFQPLYGYTF. The CDR3 nucleotides are TGTGCCACCAGTTTTCAGCCCCTATATGGCTACACCTTC.